Sequencing of this T cell receptor beta chain was carried out in a study of blood T cells in healthy people across ages. There are 12 residues in the CDR3. V gave up 2 bases and J gave up 7 bases; unmatched junction bases: 5. The germline V gene has CDR1 DFQATT and CDR2 SNEGSKA (reference sequence). Findings and limits, study-wide: More naive CD4+ cells and higher diversity marked long-lived donors relative to aged donors. Donor CMV infection status was unknown, possibly confounding age-related changes in expanded clonotypes.

Primed by a sample-barcoded 5' primer and a J-beta primer mix, a second PCR proceeded for about 7 to 11 cycles. TCRdb re-derived calls from the 5' RACE reads in MiXCR, one entry per CDR3 protein. The profile shows about 750,000 distinct CDR3 sequences, 53% of them singletons. A remark on this clonotype: Its antigen is currently unknown.

The sample comprised blood. This rearrangement joins TRBV20-1 to TRBJ2-7; 7 nucleotides align to TRBD1. The origin of this receptor is an elderly man in good health. The CDR3 DNA is TGCAGTGCTAGAACAGGGGCTGGGGAGCAGTACTTC. Its protein product is CSARTGAGEQYF.